One sample yielded the 2 T cell receptor beta chains listed below, sequenced in a study of CD8 T cells in ankylosing spondylitis. TCRdb reprocessed the 5' RACE reads with MiXCR, giving one entry per CDR3 protein. In the table there are about 300,000 distinct CDR3 sequences, more than 20% of which are singletons. Sequencing used blood, either unsorted or a sorted T cell fraction (not recorded which). These receptors were taken from a female donor with ankylosing spondylitis or in good health (not recorded which).

This clonotype was counted at least ten times. The chain carries TRBV5-6 and TRBJ2-7, with no clear D. The CDR3 totals 11 residues. The V and J ends lost 3 bases and 4 bases respectively, with 5 bases between them. CDR1 and CDR2 from the germline V gene are SGHDT and YYEEEE. The CDR3 DNA reads as TGTGCCAGCAGCTCCGGTTACGAGCAGTACTTC. Its protein product is CASSSGYEQYF.

This chain links TRBV12-3 or TRBV12-4 with TRBJ2-1, with TRBD1 matching 8 bases. The V and J ends lost 8 bases and 2 bases, in that order; junction bases with no gene match: 5. The CDR3 runs 14 residues. CDR3 bases: TGTGCCAGCGGACAGGGAATACCCTACAATGAGCAGTTCTTC. Translated: CASGQGIPYNEQFF.